Below are 23 T cell receptor beta chains sequenced from a single sample in a study of blood T cell repertoires in COVID-19. Sequencing was performed with immunoSEQ multiplex PCR; in TCRdb, only in-frame clones are kept and a portion is missing. The sample lists roughly 220,000 clones, approximately 78% occurring once. The specimen was peripheral blood. These receptors all stem from an elderly woman with COVID-19, enrolled during active disease.

V gene TRBV18 combines with J gene TRBJ2-1; 7 positions agree with TRBD1. CDR1 and CDR2 from the germline V gene are KGHSH and LQKENI. After removal of 0 bases from V and 9 bases from J, the junction contained 11 bases not matched to a gene. This CDR3 has 16 residues. CDR3 sequence (DNA): TGTGCCAGCTCACCACCGTCCGGACAGGCTCGAGGTGAGCAGTTCTTC. Translating gives CASSPPSGQARGEQFF.

The rearrangement joins TRBV7-2 to TRBJ2-1; TRBD2 might be the D (6 bases). From germline, CDR1 is SGHTA and CDR2 FQGNSA. The V and J ends lost 5 bases and 4 bases respectively, with 18 bases between them. CDR3 length: 16 residues. Written as DNA, the CDR3 is TGTGCCAGCAGCCCACCGGGACTCCGGACATACAATGAGCAGTTCTTC. Translation gives CASSPPGLRTYNEQFF.

In DNA form, the CDR3 reads TGTGCCAGCAGCTCGGACTGGGGGAGGGAGCAGTACTTC. It specifies CASSSDWGREQYF. The chain carries TRBV14 and TRBJ2-7, with D possibly being TRBD2 (6 bases). CDR1 and CDR2 from the germline V gene are SGHDN and FVKESK. The CDR3 is 13 residues long. V lost 5 bases and J lost 7, with 15 bases in between. Variable domain in full (rest from reference TRBV14 and TRBJ2-7): EAGVTQFPSHSVIEKGQTVTLRCDPISGHDNLYWYRRVMGKEIKFLLHFVKESKQDESGMPNNRFLAERTGGTYSTLKVQPAELEDSGVYFCASSSDWGREQYFGPGTRLTVT.

The J gene is TRBJ1-1, the V gene TRBV6-2 or TRBV6-3; TRBD1 agrees at 8 bases. The V segment lost 5 bases and the J segment 4 bases; nucleotides outside the gene matches: 3. Germline V gene sequence: CDR1 MNHEY, CDR2 SVGEGT. The CDR3 length is 13 residues. The CDR3 here is CASSLGQVTEAFF. The CDR3 DNA follows: TGTGCCAGCAGTCTGGGACAGGTCACTGAAGCTTTCTTT.

V and J are TRBV7-2 and TRBJ1-2, with TRBD1 matching 7 bases. Germline loops: CDR1 SGHTA, CDR2 FQGNSA. The CDR3 spans 13 residues. V shed 5 bases, J shed 6 bases, and the junction held 6 bases outside the gene matches. CDR3: CASSNYRGDGYTF. CDR3 coding DNA: TGTGCCAGCAGCAATTACAGGGGAGATGGCTACACCTTC.

The chain couples TRBV6-5 to TRBJ1-4, with 7 positions matching TRBD1. J lost 7 bases, V lost 0 bases, and 5 bases had no gene match. This CDR3 is built from 15 residues. From germline, CDR1 is MNHEY and CDR2 SVGAGI. The CDR3 protein is CASSYSTGEREKLFF. CDR3 sequence (DNA): TGTGCCAGCAGTTACTCCACAGGGGAGCGTGAAAAACTGTTTTTT.

The CDR3 reads CASSSWNTEAFF. In DNA, the CDR3 is TGTGCCAGCAGCTCTTGGAACACTGAAGCTTTCTTT. The J gene is TRBJ1-1, the V gene TRBV11-1; D unclear. The germline gives CDR1 SGHAT, CDR2 FQDESV (reference sequence). V was trimmed by 4 bases and J by 1 base, leaving 4 bases between them. CDR3 length: 12 residues.

The chain combines TRBV12-1 with TRBJ2-2; the table calls TRBD2, which could not be checked here. TRBV12-1 is labeled a pseudogene. The CDR3 is 19 residues long. CDR3 protein: CASSSEQGLAGRVFGELFF. The DNA for the CDR3 is TGTGCCAGCAGCTCTGAACAGGGACTAGCGGGGAGGGTTTTCGGGGAGCTGTTTTTT.

The gene calls are TRBV10-3 and TRBJ2-7; TRBD2 might be the D (6 bases). The length of the CDR3 is 15 residues. The V end lost 3 bases, the J end lost 2 bases, and 14 bases lay between the germline ends. CDR1 and CDR2 from the germline V gene are ENHRY and SYGVKD. The CDR3: CAISDFRDSPYEQYF. The CDR3 nucleotides read TGTGCCATCAGTGACTTCCGGGACTCCCCCTACGAGCAGTACTTC.

The chain joins TRBV9 to TRBJ2-2, with D tentatively TRBD1 (6 bases). CDR1 SGDLS and CDR2 YYNGEE come from the germline V gene. Trimming stripped 0 bases from V and 5 bases from J, with 8 bases between. The length of the CDR3 is 14 residues. The CDR3 sequence: CASSVEGVTGELFF. CDR3 in DNA: TGTGCCAGCAGCGTAGAGGGGGTGACCGGGGAGCTGTTTTTT. The full variable domain, completed using reference TRBV9 and TRBJ2-2, is DSGVTQTPKHLITATGQRVTLRCSPRSGDLSVYWYQQSLDQGLQFLIQYYNGEERAKGNILERFSAQQFPDLHSELNLSSLELGDSALYFCASSVEGVTGELFFGEGSRLTVL.

In its sample, this clone was seen a few times. The CDR3: CASSPAGTSDTQYF. The CDR3 DNA reads TGTGCCAGCAGCCCAGCGGGAACCTCAGATACGCAGTATTTT. The rearrangement joins TRBV7-3 to TRBJ2-3, with 7 bases identical to TRBD2. The CDR3 has 14 amino acids. Trimming cost V 5 bases and J 4 bases; bases outside gene matches: 6. CDR1 is SGHTA and CDR2 is FQGTGA in the germline V gene.

This clone was recorded at least ten times. This rearrangement joins TRBV2 to TRBJ1-1; TRBD1 might be the D (5 bases). The V gene's germline CDR1 is SNHLY and CDR2 FYNNEI. Trimming cost V 11 bases and J 3 bases, with 19 bases left between them. The CDR3 loop spans 14 amino acids. CDR3 residues: CAVGVGGLDTEAFF. In nucleotides, the CDR3 is TGTGCCGTTGGAGTGGGGGGACTAGACACTGAAGCTTTCTTT.

The V and J genes are TRBV3-1 (or the pseudogene TRBV3-2) and TRBJ2-1; 14 positions agree with TRBD2. The trim removed 4 bases at V and 5 bases at J, leaving 1 base unmatched. Germline loops: CDR1 LGHDT, CDR2 YNNKEL (reference sequence). CDR3 length: 15 amino acids. The DNA of the CDR3 is TGTGCCAGCAGCCTGACTAGCGGGAGGGACAATGAGCAGTTCTTC. This encodes CASSLTSGRDNEQFF.

Regarding this clone: Other DNA sequences in this sample translate to the same CDR3. The chain recombines TRBV20-1 with TRBJ1-1, with D possibly TRBD1 on 6 matching bases. Germline CDR1 and CDR2: DFQATT and SNEGSKA (reference sequence). Trimming cost V 6 bases and J 1 base, with 6 bases left between them. The CDR3 runs to 11 residues. CDR3 DNA sequence: TGCAGTGCGACAGGGAACACTGAAGCTTTCTTT. It codes for CSATGNTEAFF.

The V gene is TRBV5-1, the J gene TRBJ1-5; 9 bases align to TRBD1. Germline loops: CDR1 SGHRS, CDR2 YFSETQ. V shed 4 bases, J shed 7 bases, and the junction held 6 bases outside the gene matches. This CDR3 is built from 14 residues. The CDR3 DNA reads TGCGCCAGCAGCCCGGGACAGGGTGGCCAGCCCCAGCATTTT. Translating it yields CASSPGQGGQPQHF.

The gene calls are TRBV30 and TRBJ2-1; 10 nucleotides align to TRBD1. Germline V CDR1 and CDR2: GTSNPN, SVGIG (reference sequence). The CDR3 runs 14 residues. V lost 1 base to trimming and J lost 6 bases; unmatched junction nucleotides: 3. CDR3 amino acids: CAWSGDRGLNEQFF. CDR3 bases: TGTGCCTGGAGTGGAGACAGGGGGCTCAATGAGCAGTTCTTC.

The chain couples TRBV28 to TRBJ1-1; D possibly corresponds to TRBD1 (6 bases). The ends were cut back, 4 bases at V and 5 bases at J, with 20 bases in the middle. The CDR3 sequence is 16 residues long. The germline gives CDR1 MDHEN, CDR2 SYDVKM. The CDR3 bases are TGTGCCAGCAGTTACAGCTTGGGTACCCAGGGGACTGAAGCTTTCTTT. Translated, it gives CASSYSLGTQGTEAFF.

The V call is TRBV7-3, the J call TRBJ1-6, with a possible D match to TRBD1 (5 bases). The length of the CDR3 is 13 residues. Germline lookup yields CDR1 SGHTA and CDR2 FQGTGA. Between the trimmed V and J ends, which lost 3 bases and 6 bases, there was a span of 6 bases. CDR3 sequence: CASSLTANSPLHF. CDR3 nucleotides: TGTGCCAGCAGCTTGACAGCTAATTCACCCCTCCACTTT.

The chain couples TRBV2 to TRBJ1-6; D is unresolved. V was pared by 3 bases and J by 5 bases, with 14 bases between. In germline, CDR1 is SNHLY, CDR2 FYNNEI. The CDR3 is 16 amino acids. Written as DNA, the CDR3 is TGTGCCAGCAGTGACGAAGCCCCTTCAAATAATTCACCCCTCCACTTT. Its translation: CASSDEAPSNNSPLHF.

The chain recombines TRBV19 with TRBJ1-5; D not certain. Trimming cost V 1 base and J 12 bases, with 10 bases left between them. Per germline, CDR1 LNHDA and CDR2 SQIVND (reference sequence). CDR3 length: 12 amino acids. Here the CDR3 reads CASSIVTGNQHF. The CDR3 bases are TGTGCCAGTAGTATAGTGACGGGGAACCAGCATTTT.

The rearrangement links TRBV4-1 to TRBJ2-4, with 10 nucleotides matching TRBD2. There are 19 residues in the CDR3. The V segment lost 0 bases and the J segment 0 bases; nucleotides outside the gene matches: 8. CDR1 MGHRA and CDR2 YSYEKL come from the germline V gene. The CDR3 region has the DNA TGCGCCAGCAGCCAAGACATCACTAGCGGGGACGTAGCCAAAAACATTCAGTACTTC. This codes for CASSQDITSGDVAKNIQYF.

Comment on this clone: Other DNA variants within this sample encode the same CDR3. The chain couples TRBV30 to TRBJ1-6, with a weak D call TRBD1 (5 bases). The germline V and J ends were trimmed by 4 bases and 3 bases, with 10 bases remaining between them. The CDR3 spans 14 residues. The germline CDR1 and CDR2 sequences are GTSNPN and SVGIG (reference sequence). CDR3 in DNA: TGTGCCTGGACCCCGGGACTCTATAATTCACCCCTCCACTTT. It translates to CAWTPGLYNSPLHF.

The chain recombines TRBV5-1 with TRBJ1-4; TRBD1 matches at 7 bases. Germline-derived CDR1 and CDR2 are SGHRS and YFSETQ. The length of the CDR3 is 15 residues. V shed 4 bases and J 7 bases; nucleotides not matched to a gene: 10. DNA for the CDR3: TGCGCCAGCAGCCTAGGGACAGTACCAATTGAAAAACTGTTTTTT. Translation gives CASSLGTVPIEKLFF.